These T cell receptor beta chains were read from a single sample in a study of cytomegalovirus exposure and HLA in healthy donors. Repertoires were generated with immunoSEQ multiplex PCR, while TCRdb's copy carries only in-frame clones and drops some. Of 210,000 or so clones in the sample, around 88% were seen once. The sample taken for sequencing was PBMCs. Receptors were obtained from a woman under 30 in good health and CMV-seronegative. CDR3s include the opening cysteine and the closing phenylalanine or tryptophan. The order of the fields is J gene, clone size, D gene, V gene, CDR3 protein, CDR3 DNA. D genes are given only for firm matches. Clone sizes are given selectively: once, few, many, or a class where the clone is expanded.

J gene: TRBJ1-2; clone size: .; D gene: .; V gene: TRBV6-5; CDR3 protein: CASSYPGLYGYTF; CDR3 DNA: TGTGCCAGCAGTTACCCGGGACTCTATGGCTACACCTTC
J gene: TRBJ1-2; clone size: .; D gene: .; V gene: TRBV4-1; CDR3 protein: CASSQGPRFQANYGYTF; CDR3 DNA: TGCGCCAGCAGCCAAGGGCCCAGGTTTCAAGCTAACTATGGCTACACCTTC
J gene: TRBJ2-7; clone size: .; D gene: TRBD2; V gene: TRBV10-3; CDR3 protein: CAISGGGSKDEQYF; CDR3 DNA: TGTGCCATCAGTGGGGGCGGGAGCAAGGACGAGCAGTACTTC
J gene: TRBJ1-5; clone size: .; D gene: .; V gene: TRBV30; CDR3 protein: CAWSVWGGSINQPQHF; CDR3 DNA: TGTGCCTGGAGTGTATGGGGAGGTAGCATCAATCAGCCCCAGCATTTT
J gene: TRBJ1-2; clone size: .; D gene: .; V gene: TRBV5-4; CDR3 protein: CASSLSPGLDYGYTF; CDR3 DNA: TGTGCCAGCAGCTTGAGTCCAGGGCTCGACTATGGCTACACCTTC
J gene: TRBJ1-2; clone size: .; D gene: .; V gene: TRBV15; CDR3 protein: CATSRVRESLNYGYTF; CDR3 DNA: TGTGCCACCAGCAGAGTCAGGGAAAGCCTAAACTATGGCTACACCTTC
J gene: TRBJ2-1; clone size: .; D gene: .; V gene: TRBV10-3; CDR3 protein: CAISESGRGSRSSYNEQFF; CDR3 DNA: TGTGCCATCAGTGAGTCCGGGAGAGGCAGTCGAAGCTCCTACAATGAGCAGTTCTTC
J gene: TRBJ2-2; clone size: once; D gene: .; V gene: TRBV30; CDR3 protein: CAYHWANTGELFF; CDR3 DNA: TGTGCCTACCATTGGGCCAACACCGGGGAGCTGTTTTTT
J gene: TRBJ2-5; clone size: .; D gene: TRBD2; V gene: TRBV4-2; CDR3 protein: CASSQDLRGRAAETQYF; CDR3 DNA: TGTGCCAGCAGCCAAGATCTGAGAGGGAGGGCCGCCGAGACCCAGTACTTC
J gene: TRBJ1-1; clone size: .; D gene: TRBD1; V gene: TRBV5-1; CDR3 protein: CASSYRGLDTEAFF; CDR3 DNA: TGCGCCAGCAGCTACAGGGGGCTGGACACTGAAGCTTTCTTT
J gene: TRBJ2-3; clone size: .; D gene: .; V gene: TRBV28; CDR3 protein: CASSLSPGTLGDTQYF; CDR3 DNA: TGTGCCAGCAGTTTATCTCCAGGGACACTTGGAGATACGCAGTATTTT
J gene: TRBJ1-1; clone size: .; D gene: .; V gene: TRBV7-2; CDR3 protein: CASSLNGALDPTSTFF; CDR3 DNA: TGTGCCAGCAGCTTAAACGGGGCACTTGACCCGACTAGCACTTTCTTT
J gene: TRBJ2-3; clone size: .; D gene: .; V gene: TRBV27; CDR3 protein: CASSHIAATSTDTQYF; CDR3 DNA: TGTGCCAGCAGTCACATAGCGGCAACTAGCACAGATACGCAGTATTTT
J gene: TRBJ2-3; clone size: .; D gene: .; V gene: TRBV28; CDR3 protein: CASSLVEGGGLDTQYF; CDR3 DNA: TGTGCCAGCAGTTTGGTGGAGGGAGGTGGTCTGGATACGCAGTATTTT
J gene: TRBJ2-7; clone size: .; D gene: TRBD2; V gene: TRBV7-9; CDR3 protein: CASSSSRGGRASEQYF; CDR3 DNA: TGTGCCAGCAGCTCCTCCAGGGGCGGGAGGGCCTCCGAGCAGTACTTC
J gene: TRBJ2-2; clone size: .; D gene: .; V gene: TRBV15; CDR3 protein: CATSRGRQSTGELFF; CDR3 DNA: TGTGCCACCAGCAGGGGAAGACAGTCCACCGGGGAGCTGTTTTTT
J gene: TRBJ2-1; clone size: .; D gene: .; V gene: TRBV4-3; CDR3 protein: CASSQIAVSSYNEQFF; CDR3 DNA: TGCGCCAGCAGCCAAATAGCAGTGAGCTCCTACAATGAGCAGTTCTTC
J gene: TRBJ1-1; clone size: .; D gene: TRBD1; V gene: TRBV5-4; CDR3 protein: CASSRDRDSNEAFF; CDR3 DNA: TGTGCCAGCAGCAGGGACAGGGATTCGAACGAAGCTTTCTTT
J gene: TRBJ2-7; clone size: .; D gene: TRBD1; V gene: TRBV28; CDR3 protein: CASSPADRGYYEQYF; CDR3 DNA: TGTGCCAGCAGTCCCGCGGACAGGGGGTACTACGAGCAGTACTTC
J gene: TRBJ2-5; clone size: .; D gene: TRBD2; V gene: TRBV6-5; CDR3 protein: CASSYREEETQYF; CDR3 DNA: TGTGCCAGCAGTTACCGGGAGGAAGAGACCCAGTACTTC
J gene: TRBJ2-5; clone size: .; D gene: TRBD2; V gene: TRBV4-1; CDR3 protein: CASSQTSPLTGTQYF; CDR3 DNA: TGCGCCAGCAGCCAGACTAGCCCTCTCACCGGGACCCAGTACTTC
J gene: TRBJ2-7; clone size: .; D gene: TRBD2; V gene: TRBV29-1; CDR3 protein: CSVRTSGYEQYF; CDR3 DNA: TGCAGCGTGAGGACTAGCGGATACGAGCAGTACTTC
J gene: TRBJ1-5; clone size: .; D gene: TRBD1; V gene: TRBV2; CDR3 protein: CASSYRGGNQPQHF; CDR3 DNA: TGTGCCAGCAGTTACAGGGGGGGTAATCAGCCCCAGCATTTT
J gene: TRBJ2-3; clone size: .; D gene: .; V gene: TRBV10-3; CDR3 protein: CAISESNGSTDTQYF; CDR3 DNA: TGTGCCATCAGTGAGTCAAACGGGAGCACAGATACGCAGTATTTT
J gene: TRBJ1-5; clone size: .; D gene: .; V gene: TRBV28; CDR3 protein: CASRASGLLNQPQHF; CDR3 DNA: TGTGCCAGTAGAGCATCGGGACTGCTCAATCAGCCCCAGCATTTT
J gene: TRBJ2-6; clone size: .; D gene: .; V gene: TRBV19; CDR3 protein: CASSFRRGSGANVLTF; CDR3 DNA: TGTGCCAGTAGTTTTCGACGGGGCTCTGGGGCCAACGTCCTGACTTTC
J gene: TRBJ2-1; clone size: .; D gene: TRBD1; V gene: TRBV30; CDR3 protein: CAWSAGQGARLPGAKEQFF; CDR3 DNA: TGTGCCTGGAGTGCCGGACAGGGGGCCCGACTGCCGGGGGCAAAAGAGCAGTTCTTC
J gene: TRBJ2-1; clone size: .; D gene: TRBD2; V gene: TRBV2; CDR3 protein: CASTWLAGTEQFF; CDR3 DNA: TGTGCCAGCACTTGGCTAGCGGGAACTGAGCAGTTCTTC
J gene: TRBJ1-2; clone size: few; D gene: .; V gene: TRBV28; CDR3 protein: CASSSDRNYGYTF; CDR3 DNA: TGTGCCAGCAGCTCTGACAGAAACTATGGCTACACCTTC
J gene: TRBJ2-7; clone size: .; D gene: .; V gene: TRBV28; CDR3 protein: CASSSYPPRDSAYEQYF; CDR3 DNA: TGTGCCAGCAGTTCCTACCCCCCCCGGGACTCCGCCTACGAGCAGTACTTC
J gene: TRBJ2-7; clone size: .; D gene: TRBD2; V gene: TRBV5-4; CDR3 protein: CASSYGGGKDEQYF; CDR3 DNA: TGTGCCAGCAGCTACGGGGGAGGGAAGGACGAGCAGTACTTC
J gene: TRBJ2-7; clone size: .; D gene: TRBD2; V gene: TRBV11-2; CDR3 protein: CASSLDGLAGSGHSYEQYF; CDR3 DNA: TGTGCCAGCAGCTTAGATGGGCTAGCGGGATCGGGCCACTCCTACGAGCAGTACTTC
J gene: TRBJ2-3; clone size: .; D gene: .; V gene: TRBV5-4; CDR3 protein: CASSTQQGIDTQYF; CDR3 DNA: TGTGCCAGCAGCACACAACAGGGCATTGATACGCAGTATTTT
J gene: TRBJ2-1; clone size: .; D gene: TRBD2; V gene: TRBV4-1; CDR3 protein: CASSPPGLAGGLLGGNEQFF; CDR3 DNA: TGCGCCAGCAGCCCCCCGGGACTAGCGGGAGGTCTACTCGGGGGCAATGAGCAGTTCTTC
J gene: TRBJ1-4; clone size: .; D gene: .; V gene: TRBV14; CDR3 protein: CASSRGVNEKLFF; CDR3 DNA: TGTGCCAGCAGCCGCGGCGTTAATGAAAAACTGTTTTTT
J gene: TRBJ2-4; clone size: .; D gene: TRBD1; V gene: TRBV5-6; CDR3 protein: CASSGTGGGKNIQYF; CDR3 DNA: TGTGCCAGCAGCGGGACAGGGGGCGGCAAAAACATTCAGTACTTC
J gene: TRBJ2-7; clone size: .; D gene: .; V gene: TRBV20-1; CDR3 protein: CSASDSYEQYF; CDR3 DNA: TGCAGTGCTTCCGACAGCTACGAGCAGTACTTC
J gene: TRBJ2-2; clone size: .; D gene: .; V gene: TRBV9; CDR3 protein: CASSGRDKNTGELFF; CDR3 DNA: TGTGCCAGCAGCGGCCGGGACAAAAACACCGGGGAGCTGTTTTTT
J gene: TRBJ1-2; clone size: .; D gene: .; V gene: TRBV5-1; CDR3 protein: CASSPQGRYGYTF; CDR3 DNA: TGTGCCAGCAGTCCTCAGGGGCGGTATGGCTACACCTTC
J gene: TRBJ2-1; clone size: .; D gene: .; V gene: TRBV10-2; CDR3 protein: CASSVDSSYNEQFF; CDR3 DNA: TGCGCCAGCAGTGTGGACTCCTCCTACAATGAGCAGTTCTTC
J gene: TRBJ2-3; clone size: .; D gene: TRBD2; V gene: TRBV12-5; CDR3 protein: CASGPSGMGTDTQYF; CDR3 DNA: TGTGCTAGTGGCCCCAGCGGGATGGGCACAGATACGCAGTATTTT
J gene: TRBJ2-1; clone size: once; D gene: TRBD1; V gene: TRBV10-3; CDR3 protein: CAINPRDRAPYNEQFF; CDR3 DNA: TGTGCCATCAACCCCCGGGACAGGGCCCCCTACAATGAGCAGTTCTTC
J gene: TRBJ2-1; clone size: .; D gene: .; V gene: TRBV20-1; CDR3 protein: CSARDAPEQFF; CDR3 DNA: TGCAGTGCTAGAGACGCGCCCGAGCAGTTCTTC
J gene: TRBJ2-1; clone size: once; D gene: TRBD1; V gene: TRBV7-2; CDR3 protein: CASSLDPGGAGNEQFF; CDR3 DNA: TGTGCCAGCAGCTTAGATCCAGGGGGCGCTGGAAATGAGCAGTTCTTC
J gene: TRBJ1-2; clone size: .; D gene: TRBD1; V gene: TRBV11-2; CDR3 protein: CASSLGQGARWNGYTF; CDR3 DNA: TGTGCCAGCAGCTTAGGGCAGGGGGCGAGGTGGAATGGCTACACCTTC
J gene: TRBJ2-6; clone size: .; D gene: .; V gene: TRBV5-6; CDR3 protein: CASSLIGVEGANVLTF; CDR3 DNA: TGTGCCAGCAGCCTGATAGGGGTGGAGGGGGCCAACGTCCTGACTTTC
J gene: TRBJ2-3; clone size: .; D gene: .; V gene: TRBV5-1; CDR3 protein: CASSLSRTDTQYF; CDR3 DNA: TGCGCCAGCAGCTTATCTAGGACAGATACGCAGTATTTT
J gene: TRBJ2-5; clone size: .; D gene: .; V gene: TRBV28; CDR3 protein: CASSPMEVSGPAETQYF; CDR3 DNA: TGTGCCAGCAGTCCTATGGAGGTCAGCGGGCCTGCTGAGACCCAGTACTTC